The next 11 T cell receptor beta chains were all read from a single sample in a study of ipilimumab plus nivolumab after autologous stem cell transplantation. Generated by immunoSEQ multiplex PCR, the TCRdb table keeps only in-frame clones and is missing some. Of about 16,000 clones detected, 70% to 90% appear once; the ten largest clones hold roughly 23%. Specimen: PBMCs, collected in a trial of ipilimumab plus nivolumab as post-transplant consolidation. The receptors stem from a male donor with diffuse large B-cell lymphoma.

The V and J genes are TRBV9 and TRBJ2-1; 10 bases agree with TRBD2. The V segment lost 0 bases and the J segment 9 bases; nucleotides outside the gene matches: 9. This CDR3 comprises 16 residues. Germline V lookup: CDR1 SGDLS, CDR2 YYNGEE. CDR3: CASSVALSGGVPEQFF. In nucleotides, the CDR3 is TGTGCCAGCAGCGTAGCCCTCAGCGGGGGGGTGCCTGAGCAGTTCTTC.

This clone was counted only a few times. The CDR3 DNA reads as TGTGCCAGCAGCGCGGGGGGACATACTAATCAGCCCCAGCATTTT. Its translation: CASSAGGHTNQPQHF. The J gene is TRBJ1-5, the V gene TRBV9; tentative D call: TRBD1 (6 bases). This CDR3 is built from 15 residues. V was pared by 3 bases and J by 4 bases, with 14 bases between. The germline V gene encodes CDR1 SGDLS and CDR2 YYNGEE. The full variable domain, in which reference TRBV9 and TRBJ1-5 provide the parts outside the CDR3, is DSGVTQTPKHLITATGQRVTLRCSPRSGDLSVYWYQQSLDQGLQFLIQYYNGEERAKGNILERFSAQQFPDLHSELNLSSLELGDSALYFCASSAGGHTNQPQHFGDGTRLSIL.

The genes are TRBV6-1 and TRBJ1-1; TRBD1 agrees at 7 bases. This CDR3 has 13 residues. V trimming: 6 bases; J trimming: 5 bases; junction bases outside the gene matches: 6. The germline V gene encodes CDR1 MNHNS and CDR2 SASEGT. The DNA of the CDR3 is TGTGCCAGCAGCACAGGGGAAAGGACTGAAGCTTTCTTT. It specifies CASSTGERTEAFF.

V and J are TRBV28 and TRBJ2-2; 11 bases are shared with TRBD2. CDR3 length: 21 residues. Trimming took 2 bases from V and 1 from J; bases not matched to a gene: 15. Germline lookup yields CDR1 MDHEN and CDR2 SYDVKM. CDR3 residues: CASSLGYGLAGDTLNTGELFF. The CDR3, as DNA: TGTGCCAGCAGTTTAGGATATGGACTAGCGGGTGACACCCTGAACACCGGGGAGCTGTTTTTT.

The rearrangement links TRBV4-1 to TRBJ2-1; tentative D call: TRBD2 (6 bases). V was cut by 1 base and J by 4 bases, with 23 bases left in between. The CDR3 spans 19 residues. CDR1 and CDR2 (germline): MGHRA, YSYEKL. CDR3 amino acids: CASSQGGVPGRLKYNEQFF. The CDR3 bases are TGCGCCAGCAGCCAAGGGGGGGTGCCCGGCAGACTCAAGTACAATGAGCAGTTCTTC.

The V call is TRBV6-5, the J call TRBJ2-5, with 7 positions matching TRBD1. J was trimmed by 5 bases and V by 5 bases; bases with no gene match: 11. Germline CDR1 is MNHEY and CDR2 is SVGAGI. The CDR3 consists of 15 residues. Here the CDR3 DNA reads TGTGCCAGCAGTCTCGGACAGGCTACTATTGAGACCCAGTACTTC. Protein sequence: CASSLGQATIETQYF.

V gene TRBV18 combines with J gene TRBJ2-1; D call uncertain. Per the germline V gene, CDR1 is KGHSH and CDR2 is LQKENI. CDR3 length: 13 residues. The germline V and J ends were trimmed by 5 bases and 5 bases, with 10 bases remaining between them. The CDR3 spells CASSGERDNEQFF. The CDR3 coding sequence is TGTGCCAGCTCAGGGGAAAGGGACAATGAGCAGTTCTTC.

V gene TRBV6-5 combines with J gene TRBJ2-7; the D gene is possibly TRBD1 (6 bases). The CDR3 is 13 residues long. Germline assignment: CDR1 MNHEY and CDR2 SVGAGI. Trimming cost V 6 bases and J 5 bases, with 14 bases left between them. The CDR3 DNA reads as TGTGCCAGCAGGGAACAGGGATCTAACGAGCAGTACTTC. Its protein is CASREQGSNEQYF.

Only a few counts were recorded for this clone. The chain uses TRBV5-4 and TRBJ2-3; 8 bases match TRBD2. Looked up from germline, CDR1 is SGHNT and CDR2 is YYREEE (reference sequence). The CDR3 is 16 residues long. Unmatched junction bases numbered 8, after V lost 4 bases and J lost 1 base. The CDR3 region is CASSLQRGSRTDTQYF. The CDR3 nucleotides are TGTGCCAGCAGCCTCCAGCGGGGGTCCCGCACAGATACGCAGTATTTT.

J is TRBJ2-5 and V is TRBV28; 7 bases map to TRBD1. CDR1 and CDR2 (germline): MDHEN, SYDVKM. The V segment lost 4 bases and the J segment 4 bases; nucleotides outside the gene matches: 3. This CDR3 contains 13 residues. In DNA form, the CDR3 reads TGTGCCAGCAGTTCCGGACAGGTAGAGACCCAGTACTTC. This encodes CASSSGQVETQYF.

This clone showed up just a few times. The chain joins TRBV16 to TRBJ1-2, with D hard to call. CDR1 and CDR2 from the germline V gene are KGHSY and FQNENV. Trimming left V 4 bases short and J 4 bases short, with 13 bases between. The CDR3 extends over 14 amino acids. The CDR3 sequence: CASSLNGRLYGYTF. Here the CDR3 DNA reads TGTGCCAGCAGCCTTAATGGACGGCTCTATGGCTACACCTTC. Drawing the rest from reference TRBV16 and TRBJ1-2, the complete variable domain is GEEVAQTPKHLVRGEGQKAKLYCAPIKGHSYVFWYQQVLKNEFKFLISFQNENVFDETGMPKERFSAKCLPNSPCSLEIQATKLEDSAVYFCASSLNGRLYGYTFGSGTRLTVV.